This T cell receptor (beta chain) comes out of a study of Ad26.COV2.S vaccination and SARS-CoV-2 variants. Clones were read by immunoSEQ multiplex PCR, and TCRdb kept only the in-frame ones, dropping some. The sample carries 430,000 or so clones, around 90% recorded once. Indicated treatment: some 19 received Ad26.COV2.S at low or high dose, single or two shots; a few received placebo; per-sample allocation not given. Sample collection was performed on day 63 after the first vaccine or placebo injection. The donor's status was that of an adult aged 18-55 years in Boston. Germline assignment: CDR1 SEHNR and CDR2 FQNEAQ (reference sequence). The CDR3 covers 13 residues. The V end was cut by 2 bases, the J end by 0 bases, with 5 bases between.

The chain combines TRBV7-9 with TRBJ2-7; D unresolved. This TCR came from a person aged 18-65 years who received the Ad26.COV2.S COVID-19 vaccine or a placebo. The material sequenced was peripheral blood, taken in a trial of Ad26.COV2.S vaccine versus placebo. CDR3 in DNA: TGTGCCAGCAGCTTATCGGTCTCCTACGAGCAGTACTTC. This encodes CASSLSVSYEQYF.